These 7 T cell receptor beta chains were all obtained from the same sample, sequenced in a study of breast tumors, draining lymph nodes, adjacent tissues. TCRdb reprocessed the multiplex PCR reads via MiXCR and lists one record per CDR3 protein. This repertoire shows 160,000 or so distinct CDR3 sequences, 33% found once; its top ten account for about 3.8%. Breast cancer patients provided tissue from their axillary draining lymph nodes. The sample comprised axillary lymph node tissue. These receptors were collected from a female donor with breast cancer. Some clones in this sample may be carry-over from other donors' samples.

The chain combines TRBV7-2 with TRBJ2-2; D is undetermined. CDR3 length: 13 amino acids. The V and J ends lost 4 bases and 8 bases respectively, with 11 bases between them. The germline gives CDR1 SGHTA, CDR2 FQGNSA. CDR3 nucleotide sequence: TGTGCCAGCAGCTGGCCTGGACGAGGGGAGCTGTTTTTT. This gives the protein CASSWPGRGELFF.

This clonotype was recorded many times. The chain has TRBV12-3 or TRBV12-4 and TRBJ1-4; D unclear. The CDR3 length is 14 residues. Trimming cost V 1 base and J 6 bases, with 9 bases left between them. The CDR3 region has the DNA TGTGCCAGCAGTTTAGGGGTATGGGATGAAAAACTGTTTTTT. This translates into CASSLGVWDEKLFF.

As for this clonotype: Because it lacks the conserved phenylalanine or tryptophan at the end, this CDR3 is likely a read error. V usage is TRBV7-8 and J usage is TRBJ2-7, with no clear D. The germline CDR1 and CDR2 sequences are SGHVS and FQNEAQ. This CDR3 region has 12 residues. The DNA for the CDR3 is TGCGCCAGCAGTGAAGGAACCTACGAGCAGTACCTC. Protein: CASSEGTYEQYL.

The table lists this clonotype with a few counts. The chain uses TRBV27 and TRBJ2-2; possibly TRBD2 for D (5 bases). V lost 5 bases to trimming and J lost 6 bases, with 13 bases between them. The CDR3 consists of 14 residues. The germline CDR1 and CDR2 sequences are MNHEY and SMNVEV (reference sequence). The CDR3 region has the DNA TGTGCCAGCAGTCTGACCCTGGGAGCCGGGGAGCTGTTTTTT. Amino acids: CASSLTLGAGELFF.

This clonotype was counted ten times or more. Its ends do not fully match the called genes, so a read error is possible. The V and J genes are TRBV6-5 and TRBJ1-5; D unresolved. This CDR3 region has 15 residues. Germline lookup yields CDR1 MNHEY and CDR2 SVGAGI. CDR3 DNA: TGTGCCAGCAGTCACTCGCCAGATACTAGTCAGCCCCAGCATTTT. This sequence encodes CASSHSPDTSQPQHF.

In its sample, this clonotype was seen many times. The V gene is TRBV10-2, the J gene TRBJ1-2; 7 bases agree with TRBD1. CDR3 length: 14 amino acids. Unmatched junction bases numbered 9, after V lost 5 bases and J lost 6 bases. The germline V gene has CDR1 WSHSY and CDR2 SAAADI. CDR3 sequence: CASSSTGRYDGYTF. The CDR3 bases are TGCGCCAGCAGTTCGACAGGGAGATACGATGGCTACACCTTC.

This clonotype was counted at least ten times. The chain recombines TRBV5-1 with TRBJ2-7; TRBD2 matches 7 bases. Germline CDR1 is SGHRS and CDR2 is YFSETQ. V gave up 2 bases and J gave up 6 bases; unmatched junction bases: 5. The CDR3 is made up of 13 amino acids. This CDR3 reads CASSLPGGAEQYF. The CDR3 coding sequence is TGCGCCAGCAGCTTACCGGGGGGAGCCGAGCAGTACTTC.